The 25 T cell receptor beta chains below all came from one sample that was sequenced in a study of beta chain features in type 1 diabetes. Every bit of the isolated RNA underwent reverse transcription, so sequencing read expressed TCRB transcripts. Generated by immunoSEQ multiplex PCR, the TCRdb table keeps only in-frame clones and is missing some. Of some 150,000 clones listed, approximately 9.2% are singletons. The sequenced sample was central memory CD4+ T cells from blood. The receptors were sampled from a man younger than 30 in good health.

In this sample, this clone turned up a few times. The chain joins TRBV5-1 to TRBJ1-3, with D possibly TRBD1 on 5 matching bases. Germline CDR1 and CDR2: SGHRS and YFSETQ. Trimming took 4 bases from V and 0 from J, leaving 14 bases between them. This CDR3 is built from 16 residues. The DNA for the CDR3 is TGCGCCAGCAGCCCGGGGGACGGGAGCTCTGGAAACACCATATATTTT. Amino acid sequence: CASSPGDGSSGNTIYF.

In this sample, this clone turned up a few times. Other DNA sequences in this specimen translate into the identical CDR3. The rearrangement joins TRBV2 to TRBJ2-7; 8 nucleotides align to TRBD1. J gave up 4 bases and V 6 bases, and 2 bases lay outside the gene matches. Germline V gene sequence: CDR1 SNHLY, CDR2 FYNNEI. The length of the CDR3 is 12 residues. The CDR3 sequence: CASSRQGYEQYF. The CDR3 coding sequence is TGTGCCAGCAGCCGACAGGGGTACGAGCAGTACTTC.

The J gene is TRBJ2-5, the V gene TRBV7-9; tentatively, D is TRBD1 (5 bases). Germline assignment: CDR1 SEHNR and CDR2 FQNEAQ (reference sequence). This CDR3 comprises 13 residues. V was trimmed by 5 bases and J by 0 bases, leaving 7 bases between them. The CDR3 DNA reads TGTGCCAGCAGCCAGACAGACCAAGAGACCCAGTACTTC. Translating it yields CASSQTDQETQYF.

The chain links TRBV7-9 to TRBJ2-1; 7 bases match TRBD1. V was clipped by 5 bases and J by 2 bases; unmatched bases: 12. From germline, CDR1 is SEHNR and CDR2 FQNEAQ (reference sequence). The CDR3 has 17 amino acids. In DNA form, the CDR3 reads TGTGCCAGCAGCCCCGTTTTCCGGGACAGAGCCTACAATGAGCAGTTCTTC. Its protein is CASSPVFRDRAYNEQFF.

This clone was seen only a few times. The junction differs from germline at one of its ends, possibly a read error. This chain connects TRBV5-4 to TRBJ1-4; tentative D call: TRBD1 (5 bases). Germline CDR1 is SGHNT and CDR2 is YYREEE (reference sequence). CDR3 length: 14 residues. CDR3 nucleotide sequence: TGTGCCAGCAGCTGGGGAGGGGCTAATGAAAAACTGCTTTTT. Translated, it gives CASSWGGANEKLLF.

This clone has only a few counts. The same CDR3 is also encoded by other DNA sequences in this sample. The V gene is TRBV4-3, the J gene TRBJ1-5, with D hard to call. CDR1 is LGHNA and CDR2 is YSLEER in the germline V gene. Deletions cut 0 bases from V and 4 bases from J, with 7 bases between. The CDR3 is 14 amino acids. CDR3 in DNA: TGCGCCAGCAGCCAAGATGGCAGGAATCAGCCCCAGCATTTT. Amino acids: CASSQDGRNQPQHF.

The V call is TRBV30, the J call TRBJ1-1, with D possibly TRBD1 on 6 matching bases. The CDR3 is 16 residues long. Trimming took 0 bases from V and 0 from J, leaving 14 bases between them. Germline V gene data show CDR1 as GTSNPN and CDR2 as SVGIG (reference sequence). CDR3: CAWSVPAGDMNTEAFF. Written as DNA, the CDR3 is TGTGCCTGGAGTGTACCGGCAGGGGACATGAACACTGAAGCTTTCTTT. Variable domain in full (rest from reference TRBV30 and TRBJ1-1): SQTIHQWPATLVQPVGSPLSLECTVEGTSNPNLYWYRQAAGRGLQLLFYSVGIGQISSEVPQNLSASRPQDRQFILSSKKLLLSDSGFYLCAWSVPAGDMNTEAFFGQGTRLTVV.

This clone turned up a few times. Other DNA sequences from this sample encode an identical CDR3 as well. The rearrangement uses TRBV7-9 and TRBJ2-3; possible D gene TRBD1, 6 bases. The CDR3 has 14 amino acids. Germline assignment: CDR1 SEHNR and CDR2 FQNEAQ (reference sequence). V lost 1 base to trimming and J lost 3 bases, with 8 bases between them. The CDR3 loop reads CASSLDRATDTQYF. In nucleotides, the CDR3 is TGTGCCAGCAGCTTAGACAGGGCAACAGATACGCAGTATTTT.

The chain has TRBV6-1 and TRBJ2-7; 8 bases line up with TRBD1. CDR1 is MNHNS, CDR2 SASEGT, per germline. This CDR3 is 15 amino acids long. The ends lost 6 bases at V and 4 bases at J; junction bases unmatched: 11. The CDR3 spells CASRLSGTGGYEQYF. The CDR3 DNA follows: TGTGCCAGCAGACTCTCCGGGACAGGCGGATACGAGCAGTACTTC.

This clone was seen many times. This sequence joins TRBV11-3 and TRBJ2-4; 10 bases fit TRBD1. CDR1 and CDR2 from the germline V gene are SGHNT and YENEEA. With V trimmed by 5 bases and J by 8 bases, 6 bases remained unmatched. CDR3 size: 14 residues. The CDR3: CASSPPGQGYIQYF. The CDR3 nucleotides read TGTGCCAGCAGCCCTCCGGGACAGGGGTACATTCAGTACTTC.

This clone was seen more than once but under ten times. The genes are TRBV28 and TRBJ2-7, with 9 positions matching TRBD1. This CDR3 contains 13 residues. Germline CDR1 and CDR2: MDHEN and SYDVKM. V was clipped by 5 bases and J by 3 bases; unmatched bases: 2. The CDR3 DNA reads TGTGCCAGCAGTCCGGGACAGGGCTACGAGCAGTACTTC. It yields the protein CASSPGQGYEQYF.

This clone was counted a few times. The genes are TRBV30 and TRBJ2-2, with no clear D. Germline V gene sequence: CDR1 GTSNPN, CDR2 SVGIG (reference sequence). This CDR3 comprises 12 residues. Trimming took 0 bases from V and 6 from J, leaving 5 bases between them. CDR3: CAWSVSSGELFF. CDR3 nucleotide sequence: TGTGCCTGGAGTGTAAGCTCCGGGGAGCTGTTTTTT.

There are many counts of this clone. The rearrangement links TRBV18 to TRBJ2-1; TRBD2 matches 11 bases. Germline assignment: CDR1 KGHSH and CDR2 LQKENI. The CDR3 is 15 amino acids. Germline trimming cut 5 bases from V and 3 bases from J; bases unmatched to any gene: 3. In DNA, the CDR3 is TGTGCCAGCTCAGCGGGACTAGCGGTCTACAATGAGCAGTTCTTC. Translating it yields CASSAGLAVYNEQFF.

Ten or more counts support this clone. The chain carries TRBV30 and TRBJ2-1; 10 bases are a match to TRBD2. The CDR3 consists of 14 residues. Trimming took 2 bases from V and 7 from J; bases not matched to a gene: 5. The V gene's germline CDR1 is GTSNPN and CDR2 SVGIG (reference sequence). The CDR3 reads CAWSSGGAGNEQFF. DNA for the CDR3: TGTGCCTGGAGTAGCGGGGGGGCCGGGAATGAGCAGTTCTTC.

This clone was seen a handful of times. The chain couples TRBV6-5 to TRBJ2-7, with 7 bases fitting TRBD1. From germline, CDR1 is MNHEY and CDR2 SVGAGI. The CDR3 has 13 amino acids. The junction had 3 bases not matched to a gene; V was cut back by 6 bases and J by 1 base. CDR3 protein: CASRKDRSYEQYF. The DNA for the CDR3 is TGTGCCAGCAGAAAGGACAGGTCCTACGAGCAGTACTTC.

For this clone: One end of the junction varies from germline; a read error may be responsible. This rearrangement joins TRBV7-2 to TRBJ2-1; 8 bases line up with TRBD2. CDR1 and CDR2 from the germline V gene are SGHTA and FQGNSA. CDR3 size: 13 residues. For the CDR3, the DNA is TGTGCCAGCCGGGGGGGCGTGGGCAATGAGCAGCTCTTC. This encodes CASRGGVGNEQLF.

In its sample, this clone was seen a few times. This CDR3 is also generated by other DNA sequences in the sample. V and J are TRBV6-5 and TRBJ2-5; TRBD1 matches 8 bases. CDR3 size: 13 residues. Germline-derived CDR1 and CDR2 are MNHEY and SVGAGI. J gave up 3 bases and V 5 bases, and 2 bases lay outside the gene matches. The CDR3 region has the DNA TGTGCCAGCAGTCGACAGGGGAAAGAGACCCAGTACTTC. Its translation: CASSRQGKETQYF.

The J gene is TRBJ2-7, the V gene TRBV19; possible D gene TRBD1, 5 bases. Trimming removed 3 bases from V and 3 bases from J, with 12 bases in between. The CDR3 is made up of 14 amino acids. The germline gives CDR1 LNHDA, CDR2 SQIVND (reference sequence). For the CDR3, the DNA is TGTGCCAGTAGTATCCAGGGAAGGGGCTACGAGCAGTACTTC. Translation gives CASSIQGRGYEQYF.

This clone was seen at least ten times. CDR3 bases: TGCGCCAGCAGTCAATCGGGGCAGGGGGCCTACGAGCAGTACTTC. This gives the protein CASSQSGQGAYEQYF. The chain has TRBV23-1 and TRBJ2-7; 7 bases line up with TRBD1. Being an ORF, TRBV23-1 has a function that is uncertain. This CDR3 is 15 amino acids long. Unmatched junction bases numbered 4, after V lost 0 bases and J lost 2 bases.

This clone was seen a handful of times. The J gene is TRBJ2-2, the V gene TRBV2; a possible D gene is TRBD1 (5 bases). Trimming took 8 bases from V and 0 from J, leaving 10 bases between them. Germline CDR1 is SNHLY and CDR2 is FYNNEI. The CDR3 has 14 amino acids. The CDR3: CASYRTPNTGELFF. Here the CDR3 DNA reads TGTGCCAGCTACCGGACACCGAACACCGGGGAGCTGTTTTTT.

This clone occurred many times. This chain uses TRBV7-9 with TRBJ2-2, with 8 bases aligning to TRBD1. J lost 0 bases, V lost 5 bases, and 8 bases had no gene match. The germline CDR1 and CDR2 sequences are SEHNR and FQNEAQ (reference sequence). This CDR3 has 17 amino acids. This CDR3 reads CASSKTRQGTNTGELFF. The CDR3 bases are TGTGCCAGCAGCAAGACTCGACAGGGGACGAACACCGGGGAGCTGTTTTTT.

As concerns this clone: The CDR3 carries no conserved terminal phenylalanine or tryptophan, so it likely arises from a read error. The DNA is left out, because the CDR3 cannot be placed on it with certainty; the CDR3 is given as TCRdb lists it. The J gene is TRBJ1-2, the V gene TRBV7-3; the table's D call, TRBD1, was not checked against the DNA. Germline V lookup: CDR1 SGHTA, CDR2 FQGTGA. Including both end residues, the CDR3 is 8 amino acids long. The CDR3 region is CASSPQVS.

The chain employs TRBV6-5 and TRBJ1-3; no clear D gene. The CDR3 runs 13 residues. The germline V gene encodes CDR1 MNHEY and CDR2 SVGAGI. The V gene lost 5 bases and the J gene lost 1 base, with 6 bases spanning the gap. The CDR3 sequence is CASSRYSGNTIYF. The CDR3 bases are TGTGCCAGCAGTCGTTATTCTGGAAACACCATATATTTT.

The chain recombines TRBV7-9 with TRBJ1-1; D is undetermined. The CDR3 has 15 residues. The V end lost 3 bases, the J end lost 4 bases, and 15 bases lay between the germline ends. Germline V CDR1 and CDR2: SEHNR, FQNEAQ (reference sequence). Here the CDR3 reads CASSFGQAQSTEAFF. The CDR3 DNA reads TGTGCCAGCAGCTTTGGGCAGGCTCAGAGCACTGAAGCTTTCTTT.

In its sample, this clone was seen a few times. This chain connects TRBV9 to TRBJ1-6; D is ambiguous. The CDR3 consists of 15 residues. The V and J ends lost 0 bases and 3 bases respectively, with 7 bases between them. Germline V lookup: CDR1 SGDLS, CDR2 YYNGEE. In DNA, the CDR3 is TGTGCCAGCAGCGTAGATCAGGACTATAATTCACCCCTCCACTTT. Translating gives CASSVDQDYNSPLHF.